These 4 T cell receptor beta chains were all obtained from the same sample, sequenced in a study of T cell responses to AZD1222 COVID-19 vaccine. The method was immunoSEQ multiplex PCR; TCRdb's version includes in-frame clones alone and lacks a portion of them. The data contain about 99,000 clones, roughly nine tenths of them singletons. This specimen consisted of peripheral blood, obtained 28 days after the second AZD1222 dose. The receptor source for this set is an adult who received the AZD1222 COVID-19 vaccine.

This clone has more than one count but fewer than ten. The V and J genes are TRBV27 and TRBJ2-7, with TRBD1 matching over 7 bases. V lost 4 bases to trimming and J lost 6 bases; unmatched junction nucleotides: 0. CDR3 length: 11 residues. CDR1 and CDR2 from the germline V gene are MNHEY and SMNVEV (reference sequence). Here the CDR3 reads CASSSGGEQYF. The CDR3 DNA is TGTGCCAGCAGTTCAGGGGGCGAGCAGTACTTC.

The CDR3 bases are TGTGCCAGCAGCCCCCGACCTACAGATACGCAGTATTTT. Translated: CASSPRPTDTQYF. The V and J genes are TRBV4-2 and TRBJ2-3; D is unclear. Per the germline V gene, CDR1 is LGHNA and CDR2 is YNFKEQ. V was pared by 4 bases and J by 3 bases, with 8 bases between. The CDR3 covers 13 residues.

CDR3 nucleotide sequence: TGTGCCAGCAGCCAGGCGGAGGCATACAATGAGCAGTTCTTC. Its translation: CASSQAEAYNEQFF. This chain joins TRBV3-1 (or the pseudogene TRBV3-2) and TRBJ2-1, with D perhaps TRBD2 (5 bases). Looked up from germline, CDR1 is LGHDT and CDR2 is YNNKEL (reference sequence). The CDR3 covers 14 residues. V lost 3 bases and J 4 bases, leaving 10 bases between the germline ends.

The rearrangement links TRBV18 to TRBJ2-5; D gene unclear. The length of the CDR3 is 11 residues. The germline gives CDR1 KGHSH, CDR2 LQKENI. Trimming removed 6 bases at V and 6 bases at J, with 8 bases between. The CDR3 region has the DNA TGTGCCAGCTCCCCCGGACAGACCCAGTACTTC. Translated, it gives CASSPGQTQYF.